This T cell receptor (beta chain) was sequenced during a study of control samples from healthy donors and cancer patients. CDR1 MGHRA and CDR2 YSYEKL come from the germline V gene. This CDR3 is built from 16 residues. Trimming took 2 bases from V and 4 from J; bases not matched to a gene: 8. Only in-frame clones appear in the TCRdb table, and some are missing; sequencing was by immunoSEQ multiplex PCR. The record lists fewer than 200,000 clones, of which the ten most abundant hold more than 2%. The chain employs TRBV4-1 and TRBJ1-1; 9 bases are a match to TRBD1. This TCR was recovered from a woman aged 25 to 45 in good health. Sequencing used blood. The CDR3: CASSQLPGQGVTEAFF. The CDR3 DNA follows: TGCGCCAGCAGCCAACTCCCGGGACAGGGCGTCACTGAAGCTTTCTTT.